One and the same sample provided the 10 T cell receptor beta chains below, sequenced in a study of blood T cell repertoires in COVID-19. TCRdb keeps only in-frame clones here, not all; method: immunoSEQ multiplex PCR. Among approximately 300,000 clones listed, about 87% were seen once. Specimen: peripheral blood. The source is a woman in her thirties or forties with acute or convalescent COVID-19.

The CDR3 protein is CASSATGGGTEAFF. The CDR3 DNA reads as TGTGCCAGCAGCGCGACAGGGGGCGGCACTGAAGCTTTCTTT. The chain is built from TRBV7-3 and TRBJ1-1; TRBD1 matches at 10 bases. Trimming at V came to 5 bases and at J to 4 bases, leaving 4 bases not matched to a gene. The germline V gene has CDR1 SGHTA and CDR2 FQGTGA. The CDR3 loop spans 14 amino acids.

The genes are TRBV6-6 and TRBJ1-4; tentatively, D is TRBD1 (5 bases). V was trimmed by 6 bases and J by 0 bases, leaving 14 bases between them. The CDR3 runs to 16 residues. Per the germline V gene, CDR1 is MNHNY and CDR2 is SVGAGI (reference sequence). The CDR3 DNA follows: TGTGCCAGCAGCCCTCGGCAGGGTCCAACTAATGAAAAACTGTTTTTT. It is translated as CASSPRQGPTNEKLFF.

The rearrangement links TRBV6-5 to TRBJ1-4, with a tentative D call TRBD1 (6 bases). Trimming pared 4 bases from V and 4 bases from J, leaving 13 bases between. This CDR3 has 15 residues. Germline CDR1 and CDR2: MNHEY and SVGAGI. The CDR3 bases are TGTGCCAGCAGTTCCCGGGGGGGCCTTAATGAAAAACTGTTTTTT. It specifies CASSSRGGLNEKLFF.

This clone has just a few counts. The chain is built from TRBV30 and TRBJ2-1; D is possibly TRBD1 (5 bases). The CDR3 is 13 residues long. Trimming removed 1 base from V and 6 bases from J, with 10 bases in between. Looked up from germline, CDR1 is GTSNPN and CDR2 is SVGIG (reference sequence). The CDR3 region has the DNA TGTGCCTGGAGTGGGGGCATCGCCAATGAGCAGTTCTTC. Residues: CAWSGGIANEQFF.

The V gene is TRBV15, the J gene TRBJ1-1; D perhaps matches TRBD1 (6 bases). There are 15 residues in the CDR3. CDR1 and CDR2 from the germline V gene are LNHNV and YYDKDF (reference sequence). Trimming shortened V by 0 bases and J by 3 bases, and 11 bases separated the two germline ends. Here the CDR3 reads CATSRDGGWDTEAFF. CDR3 DNA sequence: TGTGCCACCAGCAGAGATGGGGGCTGGGACACTGAAGCTTTCTTT. Looking up the rest from reference TRBV15 and TRBJ1-1 gives the full variable domain: DAMVIQNPRYQVTQFGKPVTLSCSQTLNHNVMYWYQQKSSQAPKLLFHYYDKDFNNEADTPDNFQSRRPNTSFCFLDIRSPGLGDTAMYLCATSRDGGWDTEAFFGQGTRLTVV.

The chain employs TRBV5-1 and TRBJ1-2; 7 bases fit TRBD1. The germline gives CDR1 SGHRS, CDR2 YFSETQ. The CDR3 is 16 residues long. V lost 0 bases and J lost 1; bases outside the gene matches: 6. CDR3 nucleotide sequence: TGCGCCAGCAGCTTGGGAGGACAGGCGTTTAACTATGGCTACACCTTC. It codes for CASSLGGQAFNYGYTF. The whole variable domain, filled in from reference TRBV5-1 and TRBJ1-2, reads KAGVTQTPRYLIKTRGQQVTLSCSPISGHRSVSWYQQTPGQGLQFLFEYFSETQRNKGNFPGRFSGRQFSNSRSEMNVSTLELGDSALYLCASSLGGQAFNYGYTFGSGTRLTVV.

The gene calls are TRBV5-1 and TRBJ1-2; tentatively, D is TRBD1 (5 bases). The CDR3 totals 13 residues. Trimming pared 4 bases from V and 3 bases from J, leaving 10 bases between. Germline V CDR1 and CDR2: SGHRS, YFSETQ. CDR3 sequence reads: CASSQQGDYGYTF. DNA of the CDR3: TGCGCCAGCAGCCAGCAAGGGGACTATGGCTACACCTTC.

The CDR3 DNA reads as TGTGCCAGCAGTACCGGGGGGGTAGGTGAAAAACTGTTTTTT. Protein sequence: CASSTGGVGEKLFF. The chain is built from TRBV6-5 and TRBJ1-4; weak D call: TRBD1 (5 bases). Deletions cut 5 bases from V and 7 bases from J, with 14 bases between. CDR1 and CDR2 from the germline V gene are MNHEY and SVGAGI. This CDR3 is 14 amino acids long.

The chain recombines TRBV15 with TRBJ1-3, with TRBD1 matching 7 bases. Trimming cost V 2 bases and J 3 bases; bases outside gene matches: 7. The CDR3 consists of 16 residues. Germline CDR1 is LNHNV and CDR2 is YYDKDF (reference sequence). This chain's CDR3 is CATSRFHNRGGNTIYF. The CDR3 DNA reads TGTGCCACCAGCAGATTTCACAACAGGGGTGGAAACACCATATATTTT.

J is TRBJ1-3 and V is TRBV6-5; D not certain. V lost 0 bases and J lost 0, with 6 bases in between. Per the germline V gene, CDR1 is MNHEY and CDR2 is SVGAGI. The CDR3 extends over 15 amino acids. The CDR3 spells CASSYSSSSGNTIYF. The CDR3 DNA reads as TGTGCCAGCAGTTACTCCTCCAGCTCTGGAAACACCATATATTTT.